Shown below are 2 T cell receptor beta chains from a single sample sequenced in a study of blood T cell repertoires in COVID-19 (dated by TCRdb to 2020 to 2022). The library was obtained by the immunoSEQ multiplex PCR assay. In its TCRdb copy, this immuneACCESS table keeps in-frame sequences only and misses some clones. Where compared with another copy, unresolved V genes explain less than half of these, and the others have no known cause. In this sample the table shows some 100,000 clones, roughly 91% of which occur a single time. Around 5% of the sample is taken by the ten largest. The sample taken for sequencing was peripheral blood. The receptors stem from a woman older than 75 with active COVID-19.

This chain uses TRBV5-5 with TRBJ1-1; maybe TRBD1 (5 bases). This CDR3 comprises 15 residues. V dropped 1 base and J dropped 4 bases, with 14 bases sitting between them. The germline gives CDR1 SGHKS, CDR2 YYEKEE (reference sequence). CDR3 coding DNA: TGTGCCAGCAGCTTGTTGGTTCAGGGCTTCACTGAAGCTTTCTTT. The encoded protein is CASSLLVQGFTEAFF.

The gene calls are TRBV12-3 or TRBV12-4 and TRBJ2-1; D unresolved. Deletions cut 2 bases from V and 8 bases from J, with 4 bases between. CDR3 length: 11 residues. The CDR3 loop reads CASSLRDEQFF. CDR3 in DNA: TGTGCCAGCAGTTTACGTGATGAGCAGTTCTTC.